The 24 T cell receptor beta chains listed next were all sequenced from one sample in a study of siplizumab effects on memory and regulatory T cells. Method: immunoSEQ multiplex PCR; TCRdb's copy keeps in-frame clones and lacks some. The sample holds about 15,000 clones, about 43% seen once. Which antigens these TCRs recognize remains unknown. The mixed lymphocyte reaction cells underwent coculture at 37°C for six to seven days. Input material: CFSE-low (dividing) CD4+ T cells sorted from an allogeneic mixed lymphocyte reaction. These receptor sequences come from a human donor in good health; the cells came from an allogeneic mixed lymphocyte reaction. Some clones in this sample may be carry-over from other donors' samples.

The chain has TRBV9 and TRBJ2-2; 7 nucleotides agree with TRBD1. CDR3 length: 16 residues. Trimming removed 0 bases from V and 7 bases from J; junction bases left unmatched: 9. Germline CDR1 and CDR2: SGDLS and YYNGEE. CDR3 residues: CASSVEGTESLGELFF. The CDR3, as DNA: TGTGCCAGCAGCGTAGAAGGGACAGAGTCCCTCGGGGAGCTGTTTTTT.

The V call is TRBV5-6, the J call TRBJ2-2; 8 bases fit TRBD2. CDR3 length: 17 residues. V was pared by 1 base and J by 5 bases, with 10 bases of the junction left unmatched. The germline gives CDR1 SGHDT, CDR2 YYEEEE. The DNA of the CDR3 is TGTGCCAGCAGCTTGACTAGCGGAAAAATTGGGACCGGGGAGCTGTTTTTT. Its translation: CASSLTSGKIGTGELFF.

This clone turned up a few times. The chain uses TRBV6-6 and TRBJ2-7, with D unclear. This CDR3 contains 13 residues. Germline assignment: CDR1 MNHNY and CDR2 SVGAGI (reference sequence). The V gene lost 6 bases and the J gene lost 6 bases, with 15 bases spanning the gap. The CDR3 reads CASRRQIASEQYF. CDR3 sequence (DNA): TGTGCCAGCAGACGCCAGATTGCCTCCGAGCAGTACTTC.

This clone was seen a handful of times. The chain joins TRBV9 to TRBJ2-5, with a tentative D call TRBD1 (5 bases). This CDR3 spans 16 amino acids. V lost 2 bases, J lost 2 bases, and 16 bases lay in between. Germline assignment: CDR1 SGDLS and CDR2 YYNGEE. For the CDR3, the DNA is TGTGCCAGCAGCGTCGGCACAGGAAGGGTACAAGAGACCCAGTACTTC. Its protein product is CASSVGTGRVQETQYF.

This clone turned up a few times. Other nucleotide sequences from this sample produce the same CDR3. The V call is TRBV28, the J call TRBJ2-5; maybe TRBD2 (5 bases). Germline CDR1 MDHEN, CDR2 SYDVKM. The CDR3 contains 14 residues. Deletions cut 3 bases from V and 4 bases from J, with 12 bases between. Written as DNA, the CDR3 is TGTGCCAGCAGTTTTGGTCGGGGAAGAGAGACCCAGTACTTC. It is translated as CASSFGRGRETQYF.

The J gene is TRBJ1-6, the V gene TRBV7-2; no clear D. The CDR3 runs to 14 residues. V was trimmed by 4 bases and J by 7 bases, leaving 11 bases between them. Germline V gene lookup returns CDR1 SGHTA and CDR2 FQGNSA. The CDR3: CASSSQTQNSPLHF. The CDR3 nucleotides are TGTGCCAGCAGCTCGCAAACCCAAAATTCACCCCTCCACTTT.

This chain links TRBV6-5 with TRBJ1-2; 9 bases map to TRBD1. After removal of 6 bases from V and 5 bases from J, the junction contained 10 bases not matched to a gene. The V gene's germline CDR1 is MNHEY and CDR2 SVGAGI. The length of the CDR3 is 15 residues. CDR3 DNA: TGTGCCAGCAGGAAGTGGGACAGGGAAGGATATGGCTACACCTTC. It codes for CASRKWDREGYGYTF.

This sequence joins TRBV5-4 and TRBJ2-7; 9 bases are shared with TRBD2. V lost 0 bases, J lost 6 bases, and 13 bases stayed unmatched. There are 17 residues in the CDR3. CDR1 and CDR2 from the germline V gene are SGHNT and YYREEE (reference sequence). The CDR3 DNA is TGTGCCAGCAGCTTGGCCCTGGGCGGGAGGGCCCCCGGCGAGCAGTACTTC. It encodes CASSLALGGRAPGEQYF.

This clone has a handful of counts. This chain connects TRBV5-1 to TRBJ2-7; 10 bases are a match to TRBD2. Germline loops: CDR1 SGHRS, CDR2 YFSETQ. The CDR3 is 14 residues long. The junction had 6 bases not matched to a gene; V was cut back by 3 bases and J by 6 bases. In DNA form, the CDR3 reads TGCGCCAGCAGCTGGACCGGGACTAGCGCCGAGCAGTACTTC. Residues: CASSWTGTSAEQYF.

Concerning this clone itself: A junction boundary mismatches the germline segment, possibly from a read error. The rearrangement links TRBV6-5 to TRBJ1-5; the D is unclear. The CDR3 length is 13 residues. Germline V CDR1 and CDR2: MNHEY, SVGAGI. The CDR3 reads CASRGSSDQPQHF. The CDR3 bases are TGTGCCAGCAGGGGATCTAGCGATCAGCCCCAGCATTTT.

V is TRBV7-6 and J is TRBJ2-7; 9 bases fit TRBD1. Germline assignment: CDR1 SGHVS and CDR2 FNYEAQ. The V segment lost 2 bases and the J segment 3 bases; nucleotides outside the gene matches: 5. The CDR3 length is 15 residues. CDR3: CASSLTGQGFYEQYF. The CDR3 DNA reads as TGTGCCAGCAGCTTAACTGGACAGGGGTTCTACGAGCAGTACTTC.

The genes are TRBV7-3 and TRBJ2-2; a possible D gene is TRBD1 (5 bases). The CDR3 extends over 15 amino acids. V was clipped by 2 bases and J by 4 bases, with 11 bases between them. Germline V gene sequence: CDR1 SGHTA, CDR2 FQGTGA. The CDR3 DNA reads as TGTGCCAGCAGCTTATCCACAGGTGGCACCGGGGAGCTGTTTTTT. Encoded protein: CASSLSTGGTGELFF.

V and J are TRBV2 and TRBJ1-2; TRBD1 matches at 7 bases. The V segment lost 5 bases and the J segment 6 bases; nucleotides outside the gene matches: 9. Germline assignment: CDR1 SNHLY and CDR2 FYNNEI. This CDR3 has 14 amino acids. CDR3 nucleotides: TGTGCCAGCAGTTTATCGAGGGGGCAACATGGCTACACCTTC. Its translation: CASSLSRGQHGYTF.

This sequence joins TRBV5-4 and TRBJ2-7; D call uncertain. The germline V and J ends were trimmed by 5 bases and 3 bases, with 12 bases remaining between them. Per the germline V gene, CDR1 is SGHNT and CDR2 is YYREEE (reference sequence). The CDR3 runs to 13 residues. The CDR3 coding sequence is TGTGCCAGCAGTCATGGATCCAACTACGAGCAGTACTTC. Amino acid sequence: CASSHGSNYEQYF. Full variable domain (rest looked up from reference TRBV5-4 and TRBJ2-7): ETGVTQSPTHLIKTRGQQVTLRCSSQSGHNTVSWYQQALGQGPQFIFQYYREEENGRGNFPPRFSGLQFPNYSSELNVNALELDDSALYLCASSHGSNYEQYFGPGTRLTVT.

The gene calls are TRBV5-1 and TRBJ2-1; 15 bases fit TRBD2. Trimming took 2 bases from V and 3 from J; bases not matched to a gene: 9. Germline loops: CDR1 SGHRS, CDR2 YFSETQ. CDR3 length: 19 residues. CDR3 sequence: CASSFGLAGGIGSYNEQFF. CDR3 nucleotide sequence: TGCGCCAGCAGCTTCGGACTAGCGGGAGGGATTGGGAGCTACAATGAGCAGTTCTTC.

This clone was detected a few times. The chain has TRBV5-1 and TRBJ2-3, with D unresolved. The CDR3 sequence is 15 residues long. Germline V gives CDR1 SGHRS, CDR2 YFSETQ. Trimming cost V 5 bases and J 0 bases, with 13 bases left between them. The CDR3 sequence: CASRTYPASTDTQYF. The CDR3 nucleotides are TGCGCCAGCAGAACCTATCCCGCTAGCACAGATACGCAGTATTTT.

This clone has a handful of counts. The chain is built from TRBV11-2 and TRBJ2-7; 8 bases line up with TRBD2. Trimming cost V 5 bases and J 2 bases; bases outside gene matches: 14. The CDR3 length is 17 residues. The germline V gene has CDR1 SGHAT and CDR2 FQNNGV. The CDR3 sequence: CASSLTIPSGSPYEQYF. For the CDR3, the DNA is TGTGCCAGCAGCCTCACGATTCCTAGCGGGTCACCCTACGAGCAGTACTTC.

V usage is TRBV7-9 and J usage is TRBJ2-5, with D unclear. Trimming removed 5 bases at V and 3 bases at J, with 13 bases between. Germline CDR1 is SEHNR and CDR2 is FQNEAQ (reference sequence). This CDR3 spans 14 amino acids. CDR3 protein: CASSPYGQKETQYF. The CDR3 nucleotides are TGTGCCAGCAGCCCATACGGGCAGAAAGAGACCCAGTACTTC.

CDR3 region: CASSVDLGSYEQYF. In DNA, the CDR3 is TGTGCCAGCAGTGTGGACCTAGGATCCTACGAGCAGTACTTC. The V call is TRBV2, the J call TRBJ2-7; no firm D call. The germline gives CDR1 SNHLY, CDR2 FYNNEI. V lost 4 bases to trimming and J lost 1 base, with 11 bases between them. This CDR3 contains 14 residues.

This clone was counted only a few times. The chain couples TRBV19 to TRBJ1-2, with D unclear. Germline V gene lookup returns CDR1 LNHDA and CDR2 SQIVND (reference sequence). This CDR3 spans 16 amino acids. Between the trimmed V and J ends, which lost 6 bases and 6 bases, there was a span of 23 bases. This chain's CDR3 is CASRPGRNTLGDGYTF. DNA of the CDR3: TGTGCCAGTAGACCAGGCCGCAACACACTGGGAGATGGCTACACCTTC. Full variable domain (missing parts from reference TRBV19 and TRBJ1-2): DGGITQSPKYLFRKEGQNVTLSCEQNLNHDAMYWYRQDPGQGLRLIYYSQIVNDFQKGDIAEGYSVSREKKESFPLTVTSAQKNPTAFYLCASRPGRNTLGDGYTFGSGTRLTVV.

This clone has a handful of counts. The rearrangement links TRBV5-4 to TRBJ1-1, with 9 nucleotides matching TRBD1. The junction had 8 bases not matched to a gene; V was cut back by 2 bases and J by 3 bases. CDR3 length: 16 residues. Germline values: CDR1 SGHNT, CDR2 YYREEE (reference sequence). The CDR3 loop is CASSLPGQGYDTEAFF. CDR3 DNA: TGTGCCAGCAGCTTACCGGGACAGGGATATGACACTGAAGCTTTCTTT.

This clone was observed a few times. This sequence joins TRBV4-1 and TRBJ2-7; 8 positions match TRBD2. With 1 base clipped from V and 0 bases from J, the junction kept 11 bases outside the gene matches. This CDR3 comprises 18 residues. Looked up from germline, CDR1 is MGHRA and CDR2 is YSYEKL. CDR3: CASSQVPTGSGNSYEQYF. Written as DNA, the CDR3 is TGCGCCAGCAGCCAAGTTCCGACAGGTAGCGGGAACTCCTACGAGCAGTACTTC.

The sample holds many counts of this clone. This CDR3 reads CASSVAERVRANEKLFF. DNA of the CDR3: TGTGCCAGCAGCGTAGCTGAACGAGTGAGGGCTAATGAAAAACTGTTTTTT. This chain connects TRBV9 to TRBJ1-4; D is ambiguous. Germline V gives CDR1 SGDLS, CDR2 YYNGEE. V lost 0 bases and J 3 bases, leaving 15 bases between the germline ends. CDR3 length: 17 amino acids.

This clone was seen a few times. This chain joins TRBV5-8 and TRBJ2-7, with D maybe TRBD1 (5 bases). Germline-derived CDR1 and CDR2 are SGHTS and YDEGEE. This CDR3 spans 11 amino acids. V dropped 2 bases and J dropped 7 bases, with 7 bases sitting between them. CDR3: CASSLRGEQYF. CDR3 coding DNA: TGTGCCAGCAGCTTAAGGGGAGAGCAGTACTTC.